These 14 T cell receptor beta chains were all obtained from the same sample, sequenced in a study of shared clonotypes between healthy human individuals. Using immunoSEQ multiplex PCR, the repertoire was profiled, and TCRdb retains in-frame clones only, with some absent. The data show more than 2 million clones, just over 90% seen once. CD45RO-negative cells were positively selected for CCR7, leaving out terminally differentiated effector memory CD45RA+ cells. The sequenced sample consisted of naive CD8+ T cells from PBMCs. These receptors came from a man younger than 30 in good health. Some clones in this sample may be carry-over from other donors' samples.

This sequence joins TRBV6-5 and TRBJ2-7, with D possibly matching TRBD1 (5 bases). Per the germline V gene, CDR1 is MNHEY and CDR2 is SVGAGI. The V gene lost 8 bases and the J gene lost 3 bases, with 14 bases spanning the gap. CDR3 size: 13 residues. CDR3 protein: CASFPGKVYEQYF. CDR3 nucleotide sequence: TGTGCCAGCTTTCCAGGGAAAGTCTACGAGCAGTACTTC.

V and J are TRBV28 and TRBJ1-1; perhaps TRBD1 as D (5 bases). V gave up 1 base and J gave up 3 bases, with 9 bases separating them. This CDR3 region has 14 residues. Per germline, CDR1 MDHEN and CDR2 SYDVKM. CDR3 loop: CASSLLGEDTEAFF. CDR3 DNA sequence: TGTGCCAGCAGTTTATTGGGGGAAGACACTGAAGCTTTCTTT.

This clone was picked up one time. CDR3 loop: CASSFLSGGENTEAFF. The DNA of the CDR3 is TGTGCCAGCAGCTTTTTGTCAGGGGGCGAGAACACTGAAGCTTTCTTT. The chain links TRBV7-9 to TRBJ1-1; TRBD1 agrees at 8 bases. Germline V lookup: CDR1 SEHNR, CDR2 FQNEAQ (reference sequence). V lost 3 bases, J lost 1 base, and 7 bases stayed unmatched. CDR3 length equals 16 residues. Filled out from reference TRBV7-9 and TRBJ1-1, the complete variable domain reads DTGVSQNPRHKITKRGQNVTFRCDPISEHNRLYWYRQTLGQGPEFLTYFQNEAQLEKSRLLSDRFSAERPKGSFSTLEIQRTEQGDSAMYLCASSFLSGGENTEAFFGQGTRLTVV.

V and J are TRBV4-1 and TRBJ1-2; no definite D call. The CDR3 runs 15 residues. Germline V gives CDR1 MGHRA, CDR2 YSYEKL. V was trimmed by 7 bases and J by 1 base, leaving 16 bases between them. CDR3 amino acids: CASNLDPGFNYGYTF. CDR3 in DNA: TGCGCCAGCAATCTGGACCCAGGATTTAACTATGGCTACACCTTC.

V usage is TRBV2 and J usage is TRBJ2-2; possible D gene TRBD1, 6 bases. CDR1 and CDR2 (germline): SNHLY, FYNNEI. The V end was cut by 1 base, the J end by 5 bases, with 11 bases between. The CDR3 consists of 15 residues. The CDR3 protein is CASSEVQGATGELFF. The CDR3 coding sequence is TGTGCCAGCAGTGAAGTACAGGGTGCGACCGGGGAGCTGTTTTTT.

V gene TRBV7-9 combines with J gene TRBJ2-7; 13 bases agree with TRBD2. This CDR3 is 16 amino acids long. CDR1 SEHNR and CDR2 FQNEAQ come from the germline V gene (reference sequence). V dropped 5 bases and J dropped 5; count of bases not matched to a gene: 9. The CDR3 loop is CASSEWTSGSTDEQYF. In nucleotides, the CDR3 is TGTGCCAGCAGCGAGTGGACTAGCGGGAGTACAGACGAGCAGTACTTC. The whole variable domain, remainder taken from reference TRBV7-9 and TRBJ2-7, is DTGVSQNPRHKITKRGQNVTFRCDPISEHNRLYWYRQTLGQGPEFLTYFQNEAQLEKSRLLSDRFSAERPKGSFSTLEIQRTEQGDSAMYLCASSEWTSGSTDEQYFGPGTRLTVT.

As DNA, the CDR3 is TGTGCCAGCAGCGTAGCGTGGGATCCCTCCTACGAGCAGTACTTC. Protein sequence: CASSVAWDPSYEQYF. V usage is TRBV9 and J usage is TRBJ2-7, with unresolved D. Trimming stripped 0 bases from V and 0 bases from J, with 10 bases between. Germline lookup yields CDR1 SGDLS and CDR2 YYNGEE. CDR3 size: 15 residues.

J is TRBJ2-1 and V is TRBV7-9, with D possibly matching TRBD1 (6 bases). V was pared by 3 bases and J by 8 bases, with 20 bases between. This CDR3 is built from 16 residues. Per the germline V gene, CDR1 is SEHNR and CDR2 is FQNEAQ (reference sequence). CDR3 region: CASSLPYRESLDEQFF. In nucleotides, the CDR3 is TGTGCCAGCAGCTTGCCGTACAGGGAGAGTTTGGATGAGCAGTTCTTC. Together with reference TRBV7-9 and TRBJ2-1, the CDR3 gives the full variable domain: DTGVSQNPRHKITKRGQNVTFRCDPISEHNRLYWYRQTLGQGPEFLTYFQNEAQLEKSRLLSDRFSAERPKGSFSTLEIQRTEQGDSAMYLCASSLPYRESLDEQFFGPGTRLTVL.

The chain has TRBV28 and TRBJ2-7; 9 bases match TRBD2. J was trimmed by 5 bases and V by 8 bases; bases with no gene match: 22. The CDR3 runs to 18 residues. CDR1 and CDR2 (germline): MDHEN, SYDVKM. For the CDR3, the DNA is TGTGCCAGCGGGGGCCCGACAGGCGGGAGGGCCCTCGAGGACGAGCAGTACTTC. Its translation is CASGGPTGGRALEDEQYF.

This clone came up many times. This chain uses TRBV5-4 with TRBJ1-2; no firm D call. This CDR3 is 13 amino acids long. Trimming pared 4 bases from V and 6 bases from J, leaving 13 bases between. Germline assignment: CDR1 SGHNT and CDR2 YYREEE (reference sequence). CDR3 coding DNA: TGTGCCAGCAGCCTGATACCGCGGGATGGCTACACCTTC. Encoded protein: CASSLIPRDGYTF.

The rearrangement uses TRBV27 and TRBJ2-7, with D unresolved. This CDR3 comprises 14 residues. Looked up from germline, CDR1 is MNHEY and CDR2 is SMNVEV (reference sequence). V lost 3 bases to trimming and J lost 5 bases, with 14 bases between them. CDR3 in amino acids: CASSFRALQHEQYF. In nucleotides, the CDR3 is TGTGCCAGCAGTTTCCGGGCCCTTCAACACGAGCAGTACTTC.

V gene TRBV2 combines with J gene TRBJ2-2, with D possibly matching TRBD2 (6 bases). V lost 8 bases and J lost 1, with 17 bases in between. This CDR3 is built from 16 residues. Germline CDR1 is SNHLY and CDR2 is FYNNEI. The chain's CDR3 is CASGPRRGQNTGELFF. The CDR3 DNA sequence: TGTGCCAGCGGACCCCGGAGGGGCCAGAACACCGGGGAGCTGTTTTTT.

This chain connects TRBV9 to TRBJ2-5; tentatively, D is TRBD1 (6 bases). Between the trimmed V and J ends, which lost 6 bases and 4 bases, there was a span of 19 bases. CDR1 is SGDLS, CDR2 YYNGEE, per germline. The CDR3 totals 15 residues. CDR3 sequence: CASNPQGPPGETQYF. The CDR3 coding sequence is TGTGCCAGCAACCCTCAGGGGCCGCCGGGAGAGACCCAGTACTTC.

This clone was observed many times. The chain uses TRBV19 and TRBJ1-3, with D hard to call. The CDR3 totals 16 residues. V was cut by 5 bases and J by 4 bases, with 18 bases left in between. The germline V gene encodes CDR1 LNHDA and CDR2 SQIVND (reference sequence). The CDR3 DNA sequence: TGTGCCAGTAGTTGGGAACTTATGGGAGTCGGAAACACCATATATTTT. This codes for CASSWELMGVGNTIYF.